The rows below give T cell receptor beta chains drawn from one sample of a study of shared clonotypes between healthy human individuals. The protocol was immunoSEQ multiplex PCR, while the TCRdb copy is restricted to in-frame clones and leaves out a portion. Of 980,000 or so clones in the sample, approximately 76% were seen once. Material: memory CD4+ T cells sorted from blood. The receptor source for this set is a man in his late teens or twenties in good health. Each CDR3 is given with its conserved first and last residue. D genes are given only for firm matches. Rows give clone size only sometimes, using once, few, many, or a class for an expanded clone.

NA	TRBJ2-7	TRBV18	NA	CASSPPGERQYF	TGTGCCAGCTCACCACCCGGGGAGAGGCAGTACTTC
TRBD1	TRBJ2-7	TRBV6-1	NA	CASSGLRGTGSNEQYF	TGTGCCAGCAGTGGTCTTAGGGGGACAGGTTCTAACGAGCAGTACTTC
NA	TRBJ1-1	TRBV5-1	few	CASSLVVSGPSTEAFF	TGCGCCAGCAGCTTGGTTGTCTCGGGACCCAGCACTGAAGCTTTCTTT
TRBD1	TRBJ1-5	TRBV10-1	NA	CASSQDGTGFQPQHF	TGCGCCAGCAGTCAAGACGGGACAGGGTTTCAGCCCCAGCATTTT
TRBD2	TRBJ2-5	TRBV2	NA	CASRKLTSGRGSQETQYF	TGTGCCAGCAGAAAACTGACTAGCGGGAGAGGTTCCCAAGAGACCCAGTACTTC
NA	TRBJ2-3	TRBV9	NA	CASSSGTSGSDTQYF	TGTGCCAGCAGCTCCGGTACCAGTGGTTCAGATACGCAGTATTTT
TRBD1	TRBJ1-5	TRBV2	NA	CASSGQGRNQPQHF	TGTGCCAGCAGTGGACAGGGCCGCAATCAGCCCCAGCATTTT
NA	TRBJ1-4	TRBV27	NA	CASSLLQGGGEKLFF	TGTGCCAGCAGTTTACTTCAGGGAGGTGGGGAAAAACTGTTTTTT
TRBD1	TRBJ2-7	TRBV5-1	few	CASSFGTPGQALREQYF	TGCGCCAGCAGCTTCGGAACACCGGGACAGGCCCTGAGGGAGCAGTACTTC
TRBD2	TRBJ2-3	TRBV7-7	NA	CASSPGTSRSTDTQYF	TGTGCTAGCAGCCCTGGGACTAGCAGAAGCACAGATACGCAGTATTTT
NA	TRBJ2-2	TRBV11-2	NA	CASSFGSAGNTGELFF	TGTGCCAGCAGCTTTGGTTCGGCAGGGAACACCGGGGAGCTGTTTTTT
NA	TRBJ2-5	TRBV5-4	once	CASSLLAEETQYF	TGTGCCAGCAGCTTGCTCGCGGAAGAGACCCAGTACTTC
NA	TRBJ2-3	TRBV7-2	NA	CASSTRTDTQYF	TGTGCCAGCAGCACCCGCACAGATACGCAGTATTTT
NA	TRBJ2-5	TRBV7-8	NA	CASSPLQSQTQYF	TGTGCCAGCTCTCCTCTCCAGAGCCAGACCCAGTACTTC
TRBD1	TRBJ1-4	TRBV30	NA	CAWGTGGSNEKLFF	TGTGCCTGGGGGACAGGGGGTTCGAATGAAAAACTGTTTTTT
NA	TRBJ2-5	TRBV18	NA	CASSPGQETQYF	TGTGCCAGCTCACCAGGCCAAGAGACCCAGTACTTC
NA	TRBJ1-3	TRBV19	many	CASSIEGKAGNTIYF	TGTGCCAGTAGTATTGAGGGGAAGGCTGGAAACACCATATATTTT
NA	TRBJ1-5	TRBV19	NA	CASSIRSGIPQPQHF	TGTGCCAGTAGTATACGATCAGGGATCCCTCAGCCCCAGCATTTT
TRBD1	TRBJ1-2	TRBV30	NA	CAWSSQRTGLGRGYTF	TGTGCCTGGAGTAGCCAAAGGACAGGGTTGGGACGGGGCTACACCTTC
NA	TRBJ2-4	TRBV28	NA	CASTPREGQLYF	TGTGCCAGCACCCCGAGGGAGGGACAGTTGTACTTC
NA	TRBJ2-7	TRBV9	NA	CASSAKSGSSYEQYF	TGTGCCAGCAGCGCCAAATCCGGGTCCTCCTACGAGCAGTACTTC
TRBD2	TRBJ2-1	TRBV30	NA	CACSGGATPYNEQFF	TGTGCCTGTAGCGGGGGGGCAACCCCCTACAATGAGCAGTTCTTC
NA	TRBJ2-7	TRBV29-1	NA	CSVEAQGYEQYF	TGCAGCGTTGAAGCACAGGGCTACGAGCAGTACTTC
NA	TRBJ1-5	TRBV19	NA	CASIGQFNQPQHF	TGTGCCAGTATCGGGCAGTTCAATCAGCCCCAGCATTTT
NA	TRBJ2-1	TRBV2	few	CASIWAGRSEQFF	TGTGCCAGCATCTGGGCTGGACGTTCTGAGCAGTTCTTC
NA	TRBJ2-3	TRBV9	few	CASSVEQGNTQYF	TGTGCCAGCAGCGTAGAACAGGGAAATACGCAGTATTTT
TRBD2	TRBJ2-3	TRBV18	NA	CASLPGLAGRADTQYF	TGTGCCAGCTTACCGGGACTAGCGGGACGGGCAGATACGCAGTATTTT
TRBD1	TRBJ1-2	TRBV7-9	NA	CASSQGGGQGYGYTF	TGTGCCAGCAGCCAAGGGGGGGGACAGGGGTATGGCTACACCTTC
TRBD1	TRBJ1-2	TRBV29-1	NA	CSVEGEGASYTF	TGCAGCGTTGAAGGGGAGGGGGCCAGCTACACCTTC
NA	TRBJ1-1	TRBV11-2	NA	CASRFGRNTEAFF	TGTGCCAGCAGATTTGGACGGAACACTGAAGCTTTCTTT
NA	TRBJ2-5	TRBV10-3	many	CAISESIWETQYF	TGTGCCATCAGTGAGTCGATTTGGGAGACCCAGTACTTC
TRBD1	TRBJ2-2	TRBV4-3	NA	CASSPRQGAKTGELFF	TGCGCCAGCAGCCCCAGACAGGGGGCGAAGACCGGGGAGCTGTTTTTT
NA	TRBJ2-5	TRBV2	NA	CASSPGVQGTQYF	TGTGCCAGCAGCCCCGGGGTACAAGGGACCCAGTACTTC
NA	TRBJ1-2	TRBV11-2	NA	CASSLSTGANYGYTF	TGTGCCAGCAGCTTATCTACAGGAGCTAACTATGGCTACACCTTC
TRBD2	TRBJ2-1	TRBV28	NA	CASSFPEWRESYNEQFF	TGTGCCAGCAGTTTTCCGGAGTGGCGGGAGTCGTACAATGAGCAGTTCTTC
NA	TRBJ2-7	TRBV15	NA	CATSRGPMVFEQYF	TGTGCCACCAGCAGAGGACCGATGGTTTTCGAGCAGTACTTC
NA	TRBJ2-2	TRBV23-1	NA	CASISPGGGELFF	TGCGCCAGCATTAGCCCCGGAGGCGGGGAGCTGTTTTTT
TRBD1	TRBJ2-7	TRBV30	NA	CAWGTGGGSYEQYF	TGTGCCTGGGGTACAGGGGGCGGCTCCTACGAGCAGTACTTC
TRBD1	TRBJ1-2	TRBV7-2	NA	CASSLGTGYGYTF	TGTGCCAGCAGCTTAGGGACAGGATATGGCTACACCTTC
TRBD1	TRBJ1-2	TRBV14	NA	CASSLARPGQGLSGYTF	TGTGCCAGCAGCCTAGCGCGACCGGGACAGGGGCTAAGCGGCTACACCTTC
NA	TRBJ2-5	TRBV7-9	once	CASSYRGETQYF	TGTGCCAGCAGCTATCGGGGGGAGACCCAGTACTTC
NA	TRBJ2-2	TRBV2	NA	CASSDQGGVSGELFF	TGTGCCAGCAGTGACCAGGGGGGTGTGTCCGGGGAGCTGTTTTTT
NA	TRBJ2-5	TRBV20-1	NA	CSARVPQTQYF	TGCAGTGCTAGAGTGCCTCAGACCCAGTACTTC
NA	TRBJ2-5	TRBV5-8	NA	CASSPGRGPGETQYF	TGTGCCAGCAGCCCCGGGCGGGGCCCTGGGGAGACCCAGTACTTC
NA	TRBJ1-1	TRBV29-1	NA	CSVEEGMAEAFF	TGCAGCGTTGAAGAGGGGATGGCTGAAGCTTTCTTT
NA	TRBJ1-2	TRBV7-2	many	CASSPRFDYGYTF	TGTGCCAGCAGCCCACGCTTTGACTATGGCTACACCTTC
NA	TRBJ2-4	TRBV10-1	NA	CASSEGGALNIQYF	TGCGCCAGCAGTGAGGGGGGCGCCTTAAACATTCAGTACTTC
TRBD2	TRBJ2-7	TRBV5-6	NA	CASSVTRLAGGHEQYF	TGTGCCAGCAGCGTGACTCGACTAGCGGGAGGGCACGAGCAGTACTTC
NA	TRBJ2-2	TRBV7-9	NA	CATWARGVVGGELFF	TGTGCCACCTGGGCAAGGGGCGTCGTTGGCGGGGAGCTGTTTTTT
TRBD1	TRBJ1-2	TRBV5-1	many	CASSSLSQGVGGYTF	TGCGCCAGCAGCTCCCTGTCGCAGGGGGTAGGTGGCTACACCTTC
NA	TRBJ1-6	TRBV23-1	few	CASSLNDQGSENSPLHF	TGCGCCAGCAGTCTCAACGACCAGGGATCCGAAAATTCACCCCTCCACTTT
TRBD1	TRBJ2-5	TRBV30	NA	CAWSRGLQETQYF	TGTGCCTGGAGTAGGGGGCTCCAAGAGACCCAGTACTTC
TRBD1	TRBJ1-4	TRBV29-1	few	CSAATGANEKLFF	TGCAGCGCGGCGACAGGGGCTAATGAAAAACTGTTTTTT
NA	TRBJ2-1	TRBV5-1	NA	CASSLRQIDGEQFF	TGCGCCAGCAGCTTGAGGCAAATTGACGGTGAGCAGTTCTTC